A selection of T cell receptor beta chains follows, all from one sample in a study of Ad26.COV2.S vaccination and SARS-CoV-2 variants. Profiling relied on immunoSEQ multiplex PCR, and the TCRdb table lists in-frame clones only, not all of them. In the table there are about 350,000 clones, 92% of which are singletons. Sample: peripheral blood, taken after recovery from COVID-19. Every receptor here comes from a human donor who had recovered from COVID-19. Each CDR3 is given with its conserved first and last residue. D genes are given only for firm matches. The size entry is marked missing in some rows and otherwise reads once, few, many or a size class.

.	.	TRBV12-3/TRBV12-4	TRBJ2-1	CASSNIRDNEQFF	TGTGCCAGCAGTAACATTAGGGACAATGAGCAGTTCTTC
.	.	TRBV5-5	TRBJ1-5	CASSLYYSNQPQHF	TGTGCCAGCAGCTTGTACTATAGCAATCAGCCCCAGCATTTT
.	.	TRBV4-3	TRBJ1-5	CASSLGTKDQPQHF	TGCGCCAGCAGCCTGGGGACAAAGGATCAGCCCCAGCATTTT
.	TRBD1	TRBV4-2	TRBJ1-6	CASSQDLPGQGGMSPLHF	TGTGCCAGCAGCCAAGATCTCCCGGGACAGGGAGGAATGTCACCCCTCCACTTT
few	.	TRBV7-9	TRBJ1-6	CASSLRLPLVLPSPLHF	TGTGCCAGCAGCTTACGTCTTCCGCTGGTTTTGCCTTCACCCCTCCACTTT
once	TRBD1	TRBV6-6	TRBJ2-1	CASRPRGLGYNEQFF	TGTGCCAGCAGACCCAGGGGGCTTGGATACAATGAGCAGTTCTTC
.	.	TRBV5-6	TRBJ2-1	CASSGGASYNEQFF	TGTGCCAGCAGTGGGGGGGCCTCCTACAATGAGCAGTTCTTC
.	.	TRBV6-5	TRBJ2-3	CASSYSRGGTDTQYF	TGTGCCAGCAGTTACTCAAGAGGGGGCACAGATACGCAGTATTTT
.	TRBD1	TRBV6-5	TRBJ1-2	CASSPSGQGESGYTF	TGTGCCAGCAGTCCTTCCGGACAGGGCGAAAGCGGCTACACCTTC
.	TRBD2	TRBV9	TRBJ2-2	CASSVATGGGSHTGELFF	TGTGCCAGCAGCGTAGCTACGGGCGGGGGGTCGCACACCGGGGAGCTGTTTTTT
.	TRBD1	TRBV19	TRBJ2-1	CASGGQGSGEQFF	TGTGCCAGTGGGGGACAGGGGAGTGGTGAGCAGTTCTTC
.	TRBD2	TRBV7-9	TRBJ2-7	CASSPKGLAGEHEQYF	TGTGCCAGCAGCCCCAAAGGACTAGCGGGGGAACACGAGCAGTACTTC
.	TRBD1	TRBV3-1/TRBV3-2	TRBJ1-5	CASSQTPGQGAIGQPQHF	TGTGCCAGCAGCCAAACCCCGGGACAGGGGGCAATAGGTCAGCCCCAGCATTTT
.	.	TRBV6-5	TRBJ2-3	CASRGLGASTDTQYF	TGTGCCAGCAGGGGGTTGGGTGCTAGCACAGATACGCAGTATTTT
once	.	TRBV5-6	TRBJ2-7	CASNQGTPYEQYF	TGTGCCAGCAACCAGGGGACACCCTACGAGCAGTACTTC
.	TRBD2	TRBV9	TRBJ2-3	CASSVGVAGGADTQYF	TGTGCCAGCAGCGTAGGGGTAGCGGGGGGAGCCGATACGCAGTATTTT
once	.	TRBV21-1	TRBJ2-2	CASSISVLPGQRTNTGELFF	TGTGCCAGCAGCATTTCGGTCTTGCCGGGACAACGAACGAACACCGGGGAGCTGTTTTTT
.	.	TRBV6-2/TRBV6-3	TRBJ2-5	CASSSPGQQETQYF	TGTGCCAGCAGTAGTCCTGGACAGCAAGAGACCCAGTACTTC
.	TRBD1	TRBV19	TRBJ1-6	CASQIRQGVHSPLHF	TGTGCCAGTCAAATCCGACAGGGGGTCCATTCACCCCTCCACTTT
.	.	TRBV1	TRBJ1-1	CTSSQEEQGSEAFF	TGCACCAGCAGCCAAGAGGAACAGGGGTCTGAAGCTTTCTTT
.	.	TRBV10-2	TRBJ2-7	CASSPTGPPYEQYF	TGCGCCAGCAGTCCCACAGGGCCCCCCTACGAGCAGTACTTC
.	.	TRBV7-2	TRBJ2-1	CASSLALGDEQFF	TGTGCCAGCAGCTTAGCGCTTGGTGATGAGCAGTTCTTC
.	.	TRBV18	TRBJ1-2	CASSPRTETNYGYTF	TGTGCCAGCTCACCACGGACAGAAACTAACTATGGCTACACCTTC
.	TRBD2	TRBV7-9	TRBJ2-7	CASSFSGGASYEQYF	TGTGCCAGCAGCTTTAGCGGGGGGGCCTCCTACGAGCAGTACTTC
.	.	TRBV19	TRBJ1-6	CASRTGSHNSPLHF	TGTGCCAGCCGCACAGGGTCTCATAATTCACCCCTCCACTTT
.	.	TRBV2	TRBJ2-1	CASSPLSQYEQFF	TGTGCCAGCAGCCCCTTGTCTCAGTATGAGCAGTTCTTC
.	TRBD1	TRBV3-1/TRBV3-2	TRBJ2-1	CASSLDGTAIEQFF	TGTGCCAGCAGCCTCGATGGGACAGCAATCGAGCAGTTCTTC
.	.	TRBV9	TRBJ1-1	CASSVESGTEAFF	TGTGCCAGCAGCGTAGAGAGTGGGACTGAAGCTTTCTTT